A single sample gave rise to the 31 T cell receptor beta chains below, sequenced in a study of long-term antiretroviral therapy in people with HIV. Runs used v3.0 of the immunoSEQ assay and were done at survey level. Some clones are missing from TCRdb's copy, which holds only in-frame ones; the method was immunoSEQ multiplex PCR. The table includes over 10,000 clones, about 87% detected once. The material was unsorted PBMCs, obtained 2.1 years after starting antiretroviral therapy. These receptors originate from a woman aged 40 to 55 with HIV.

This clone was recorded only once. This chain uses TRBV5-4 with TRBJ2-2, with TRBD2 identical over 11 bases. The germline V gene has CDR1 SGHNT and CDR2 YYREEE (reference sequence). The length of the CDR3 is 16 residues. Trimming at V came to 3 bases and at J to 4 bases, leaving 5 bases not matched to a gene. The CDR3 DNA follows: TGTGCCAGCAGCTCAGGGACTAGCGGCCCCACCGGGGAGCTGTTTTTT. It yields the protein CASSSGTSGPTGELFF.

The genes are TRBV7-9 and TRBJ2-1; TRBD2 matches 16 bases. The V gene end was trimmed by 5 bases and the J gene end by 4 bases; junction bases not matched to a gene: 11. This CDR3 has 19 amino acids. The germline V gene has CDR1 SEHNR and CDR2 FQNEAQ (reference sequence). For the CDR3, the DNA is TGTGCCAGCAGCCCATCCGGGACTAGCGGGGGGGCTAGGTACAATGAGCAGTTCTTC. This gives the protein CASSPSGTSGGARYNEQFF.

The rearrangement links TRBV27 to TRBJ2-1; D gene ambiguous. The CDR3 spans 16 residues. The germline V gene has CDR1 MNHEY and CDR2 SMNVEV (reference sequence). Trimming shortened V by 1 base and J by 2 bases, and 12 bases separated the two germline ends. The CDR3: CASSLLRALAYNEQFF. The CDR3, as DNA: TGTGCCAGCAGTTTATTAAGGGCCCTCGCCTACAATGAGCAGTTCTTC.

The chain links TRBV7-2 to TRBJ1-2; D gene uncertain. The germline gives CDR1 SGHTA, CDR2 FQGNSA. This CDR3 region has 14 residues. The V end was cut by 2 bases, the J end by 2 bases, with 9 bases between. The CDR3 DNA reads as TGTGCCAGCAGCTTAATATCGCGAAACTATGGCTACACCTTC. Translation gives CASSLISRNYGYTF.

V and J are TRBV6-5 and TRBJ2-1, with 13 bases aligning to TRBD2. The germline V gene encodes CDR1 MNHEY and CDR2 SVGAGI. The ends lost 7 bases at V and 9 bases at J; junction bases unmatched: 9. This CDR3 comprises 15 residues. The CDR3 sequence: CASTLRTSGGSEQFF. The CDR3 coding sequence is TGTGCCAGCACCCTCCGGACTAGCGGGGGAAGTGAGCAGTTCTTC.

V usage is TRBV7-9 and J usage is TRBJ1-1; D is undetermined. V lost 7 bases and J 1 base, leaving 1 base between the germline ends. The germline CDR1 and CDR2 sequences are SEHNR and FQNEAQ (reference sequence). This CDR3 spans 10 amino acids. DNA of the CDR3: TGTGCCAGCAAGAACACTGAAGCTTTCTTT. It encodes CASKNTEAFF.

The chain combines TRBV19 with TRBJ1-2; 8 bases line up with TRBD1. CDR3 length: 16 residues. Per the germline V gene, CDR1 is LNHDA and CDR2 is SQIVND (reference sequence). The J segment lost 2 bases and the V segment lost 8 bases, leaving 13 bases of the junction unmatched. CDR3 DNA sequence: TGTGCCAGTCGTTTTCCGGGACAGGCCTTAAACTATGGCTACACCTTC. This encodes CASRFPGQALNYGYTF. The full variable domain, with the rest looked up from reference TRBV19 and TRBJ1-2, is DGGITQSPKYLFRKEGQNVTLSCEQNLNHDAMYWYRQDPGQGLRLIYYSQIVNDFQKGDIAEGYSVSREKKESFPLTVTSAQKNPTAFYLCASRFPGQALNYGYTFGSGTRLTVV.

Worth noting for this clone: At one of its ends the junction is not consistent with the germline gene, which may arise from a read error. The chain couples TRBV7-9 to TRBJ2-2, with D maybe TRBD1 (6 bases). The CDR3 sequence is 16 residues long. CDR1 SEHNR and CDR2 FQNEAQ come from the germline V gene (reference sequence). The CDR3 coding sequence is TGCGCCAGCAGCCGCGGACGGGGACAAGACACCGGGGAGCTGTTTTTT. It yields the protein CASSRGRGQDTGELFF.

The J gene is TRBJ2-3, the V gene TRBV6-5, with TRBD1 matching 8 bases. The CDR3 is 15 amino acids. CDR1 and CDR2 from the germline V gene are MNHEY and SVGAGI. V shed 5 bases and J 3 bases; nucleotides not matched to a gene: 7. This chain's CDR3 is CASSRQGARTDTQYF. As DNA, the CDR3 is TGTGCCAGCAGTCGCCAGGGGGCGCGAACAGATACGCAGTATTTT.

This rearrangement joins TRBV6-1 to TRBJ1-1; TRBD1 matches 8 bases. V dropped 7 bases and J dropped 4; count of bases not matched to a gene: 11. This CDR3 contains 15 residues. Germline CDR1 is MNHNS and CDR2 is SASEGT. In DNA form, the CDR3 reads TGTGCCAGCACCCAGGGATGGACAGGGAGCACTGAAGCTTTCTTT. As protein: CASTQGWTGSTEAFF.

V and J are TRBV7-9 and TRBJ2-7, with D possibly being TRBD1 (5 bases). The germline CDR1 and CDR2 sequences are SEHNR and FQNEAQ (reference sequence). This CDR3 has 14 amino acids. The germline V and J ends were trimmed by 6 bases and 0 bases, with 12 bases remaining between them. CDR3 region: CASRPRQLSYEQYF. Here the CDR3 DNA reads TGTGCCAGCAGACCCCGACAGCTCTCCTACGAGCAGTACTTC.

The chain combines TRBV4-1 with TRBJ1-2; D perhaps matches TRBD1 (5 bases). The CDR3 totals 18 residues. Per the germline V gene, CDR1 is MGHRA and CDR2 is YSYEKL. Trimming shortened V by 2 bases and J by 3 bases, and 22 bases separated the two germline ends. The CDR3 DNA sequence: TGCGCCAGCAGCCAACCAAACATCCTCGGGGGTTTGCACTATGGCTACACCTTC. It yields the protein CASSQPNILGGLHYGYTF.

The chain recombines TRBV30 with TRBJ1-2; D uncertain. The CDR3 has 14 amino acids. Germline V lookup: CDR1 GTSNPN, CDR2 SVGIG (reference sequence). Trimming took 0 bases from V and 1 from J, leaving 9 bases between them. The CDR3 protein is CAWSVYNSNYGYTF. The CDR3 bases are TGTGCCTGGAGTGTTTATAACAGTAACTATGGCTACACCTTC.

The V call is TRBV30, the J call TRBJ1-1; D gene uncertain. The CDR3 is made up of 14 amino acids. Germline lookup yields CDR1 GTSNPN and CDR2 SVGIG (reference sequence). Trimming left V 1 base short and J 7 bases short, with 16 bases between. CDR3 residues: CAWSEGPRASEAFF. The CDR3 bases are TGTGCCTGGAGTGAAGGGCCTCGAGCGAGTGAAGCTTTCTTT.

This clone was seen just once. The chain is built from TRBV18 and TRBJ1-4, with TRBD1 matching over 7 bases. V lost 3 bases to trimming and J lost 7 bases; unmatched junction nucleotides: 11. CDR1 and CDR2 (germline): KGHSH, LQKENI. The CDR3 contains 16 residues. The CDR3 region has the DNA TGTGCCAGCTCACCTATACAGGGGACCGAGAGTGAAAAACTGTTTTTT. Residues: CASSPIQGTESEKLFF.

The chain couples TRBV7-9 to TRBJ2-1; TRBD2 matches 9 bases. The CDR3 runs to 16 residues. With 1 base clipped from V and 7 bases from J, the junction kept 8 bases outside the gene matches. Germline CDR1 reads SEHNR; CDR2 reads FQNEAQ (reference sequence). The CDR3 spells CASSLDGGGARNEQFF. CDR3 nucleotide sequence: TGTGCCAGCAGCTTAGATGGCGGGGGGGCCAGGAATGAGCAGTTCTTC.

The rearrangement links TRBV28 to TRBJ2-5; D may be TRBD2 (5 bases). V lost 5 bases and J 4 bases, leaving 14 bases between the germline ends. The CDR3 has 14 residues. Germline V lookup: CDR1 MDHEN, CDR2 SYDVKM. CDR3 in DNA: TGTGCCAGCAGTCCCCCTATGGCGGGAGAGACCCAGTACTTC. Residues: CASSPPMAGETQYF.

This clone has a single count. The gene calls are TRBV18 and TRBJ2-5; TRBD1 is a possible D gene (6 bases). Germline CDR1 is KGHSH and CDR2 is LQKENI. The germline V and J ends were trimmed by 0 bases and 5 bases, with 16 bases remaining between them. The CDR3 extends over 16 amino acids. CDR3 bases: TGTGCCAGCTCACCACCGGTGGACAGCCTGGGGGAGACCCAGTACTTC. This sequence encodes CASSPPVDSLGETQYF.

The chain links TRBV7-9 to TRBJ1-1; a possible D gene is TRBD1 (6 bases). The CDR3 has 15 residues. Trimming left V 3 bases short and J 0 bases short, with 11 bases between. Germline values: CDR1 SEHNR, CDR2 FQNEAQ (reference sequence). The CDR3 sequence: CASSLEGGLNTEAFF. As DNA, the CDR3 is TGTGCCAGCAGCTTGGAGGGGGGACTGAACACTGAAGCTTTCTTT.

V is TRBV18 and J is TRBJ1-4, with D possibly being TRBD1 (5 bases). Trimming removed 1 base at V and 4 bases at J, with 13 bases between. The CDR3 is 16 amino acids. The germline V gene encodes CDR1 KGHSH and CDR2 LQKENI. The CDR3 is CASSPRQGQNNEKLFF. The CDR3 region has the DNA TGTGCCAGCTCACCACGCCAGGGCCAAAATAATGAAAAACTGTTTTTT.

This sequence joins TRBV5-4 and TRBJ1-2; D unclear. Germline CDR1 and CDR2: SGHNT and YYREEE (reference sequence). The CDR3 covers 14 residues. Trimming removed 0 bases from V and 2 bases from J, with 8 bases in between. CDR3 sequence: CASSLDAGNYGYTF. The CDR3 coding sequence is TGTGCCAGCAGCTTGGATGCCGGCAACTATGGCTACACCTTC.

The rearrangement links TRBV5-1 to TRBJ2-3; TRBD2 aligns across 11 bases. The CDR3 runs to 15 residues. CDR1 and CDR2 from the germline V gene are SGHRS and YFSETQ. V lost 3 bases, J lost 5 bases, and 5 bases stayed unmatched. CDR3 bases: TGCGCCAGCAGCTCCCTAGCGGGGGGAAAAGATACGCAGTATTTT. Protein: CASSSLAGGKDTQYF.

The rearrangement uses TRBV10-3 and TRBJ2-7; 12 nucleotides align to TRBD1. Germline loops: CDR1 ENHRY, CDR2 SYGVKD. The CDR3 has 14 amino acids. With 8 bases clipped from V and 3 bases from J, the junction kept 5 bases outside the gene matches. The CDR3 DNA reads TGTGCCATCGGGACAGGGGGCTATCACTACGAGCAGTACTTC. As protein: CAIGTGGYHYEQYF.

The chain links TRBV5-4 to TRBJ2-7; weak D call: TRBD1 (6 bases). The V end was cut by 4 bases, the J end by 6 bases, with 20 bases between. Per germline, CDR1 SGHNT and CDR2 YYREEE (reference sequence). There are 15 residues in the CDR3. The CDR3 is CASSPPGTRISEQYF. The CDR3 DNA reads TGTGCCAGCAGCCCCCCCGGGACACGGATTTCCGAGCAGTACTTC. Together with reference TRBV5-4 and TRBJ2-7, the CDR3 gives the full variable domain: ETGVTQSPTHLIKTRGQQVTLRCSSQSGHNTVSWYQQALGQGPQFIFQYYREEENGRGNFPPRFSGLQFPNYSSELNVNALELDDSALYLCASSPPGTRISEQYFGPGTRLTVT.

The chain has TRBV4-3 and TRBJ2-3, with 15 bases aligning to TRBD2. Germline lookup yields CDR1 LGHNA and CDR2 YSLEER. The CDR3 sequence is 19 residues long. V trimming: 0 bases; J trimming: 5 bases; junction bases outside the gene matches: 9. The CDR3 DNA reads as TGCGCCAGCAGCCAAGAGGCTAGGACTAGCGGGGGGGGTAAAGATACGCAGTATTTT. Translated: CASSQEARTSGGGKDTQYF.

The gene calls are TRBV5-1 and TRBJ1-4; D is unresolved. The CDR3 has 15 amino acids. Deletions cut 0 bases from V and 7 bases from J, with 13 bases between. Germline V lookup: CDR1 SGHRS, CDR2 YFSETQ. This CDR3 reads CASSLEGLLPEKLFF. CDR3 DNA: TGCGCCAGCAGCTTGGAGGGTTTACTCCCTGAAAAACTGTTTTTT.

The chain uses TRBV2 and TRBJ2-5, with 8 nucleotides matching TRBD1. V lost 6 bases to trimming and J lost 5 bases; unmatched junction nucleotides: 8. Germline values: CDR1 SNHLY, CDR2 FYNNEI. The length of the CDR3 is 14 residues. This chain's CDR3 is CASSRDRTSETQYF. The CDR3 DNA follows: TGTGCCAGCAGCCGGGACAGGACTTCGGAGACCCAGTACTTC.

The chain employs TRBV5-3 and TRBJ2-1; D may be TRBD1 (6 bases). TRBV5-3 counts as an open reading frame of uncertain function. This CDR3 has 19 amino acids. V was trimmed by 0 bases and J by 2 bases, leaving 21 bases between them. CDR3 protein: CARSLDPLPTGRTYNEQFF. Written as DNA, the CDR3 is TGTGCCAGAAGCTTGGATCCCCTCCCTACAGGGAGAACCTACAATGAGCAGTTCTTC.

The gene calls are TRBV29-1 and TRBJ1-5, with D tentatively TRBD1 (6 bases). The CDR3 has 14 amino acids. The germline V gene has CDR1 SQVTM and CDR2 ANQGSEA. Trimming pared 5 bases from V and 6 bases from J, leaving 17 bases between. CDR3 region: CSVLPGEGGQPQHF. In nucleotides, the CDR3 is TGCAGCGTTTTACCAGGGGAAGGAGGTCAGCCCCAGCATTTT.

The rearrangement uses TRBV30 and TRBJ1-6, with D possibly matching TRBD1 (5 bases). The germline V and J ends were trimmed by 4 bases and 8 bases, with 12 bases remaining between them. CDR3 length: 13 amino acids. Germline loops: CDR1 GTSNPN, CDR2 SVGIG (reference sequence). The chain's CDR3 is CAWKVSTDSPLHF. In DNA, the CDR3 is TGTGCCTGGAAGGTCTCGACAGATTCACCCCTCCACTTT.

The CDR3 bases are TGTGCCAGCAGCAGTCCGGGACAGGGGTACAATGAGCAGTTCTTC. Protein product: CASSSPGQGYNEQFF. This chain joins TRBV9 and TRBJ2-1, with 10 bases lining up with TRBD1. CDR3 length: 15 amino acids. In germline, CDR1 is SGDLS, CDR2 YYNGEE. V trimming: 4 bases; J trimming: 4 bases; junction bases outside the gene matches: 5.